The clone carrying this TCR beta chain was detected a few times. Other DNA sequences within the sample encode an identical CDR3. This sample is part of a study of blood T cell repertoires in COVID-19. Study summary: Material from acute and convalescent COVID-19 was sourced from the United States, Italy and Spain. Sources were T cells, B-cell-depleted T cells, or PBMCs; the material itself was cDNA or gDNA.

How the authors handled the data: Reference gene primer amplification in the assay estimated nucleated cell counts. Assay used: immunoSEQ multiplex PCR; TCRdb lists only in-frame clones, some missing. V, J and clone size were drawn from that table, and D and trimming were deduced from the DNA. Of 200,000 to 300,000 clones listed, roughly 82% are singletons. The sequenced sample was peripheral blood. The receptor comes from a man aged 35 to 55 who had recovered from COVID-19.

CDR3 region: CASSPSRGDTEAFF. As DNA, the CDR3 is TGTGCCAGCTCACCGTCCAGGGGAGACACTGAAGCTTTCTTT. The genes are TRBV18 and TRBJ1-1; possible D gene TRBD1, 6 bases. This CDR3 has 14 amino acids. Trimming cost V 3 bases and J 3 bases, with 11 bases left between them. The V gene's germline CDR1 is KGHSH and CDR2 LQKENI.